The clone carrying this TCR beta chain was observed once. The data are from a study of blood T cells in healthy people across ages. Trimming shortened V by 5 bases and J by 6 bases, and 21 bases separated the two germline ends. CDR1 and CDR2 from the germline V gene are SGHTA and FQGNSA. The CDR3 contains 16 residues. A second about 7 to 11 cycle PCR used barcoded and J-beta primers. TCRdb fed the 5' RACE reads into MiXCR, producing one record per CDR3 protein. The sample comprises hundreds of thousands of distinct CDR3 sequences, around 52% of which are singletons, and approximately 13% rests with the top ten.

The sequencing input was blood. The chain recombines TRBV7-2 with TRBJ2-3, with a weak D call TRBD2 (6 bases). This TCR was sampled from an elderly woman in good health. CDR3 nucleotides: TGTGCCAGCAGCACCCAAACTAGCTCTGGTGGTGATACGCAGTATTTT. It specifies CASSTQTSSGGDTQYF.